The T cell receptor beta chain described here comes from a study of shared clonotypes between healthy human individuals. Whole-study results and caveats: For sorted subsets, rarefaction showed incomplete sequencing despite large depth. Shared clonotypes across all four donors exceeded non-shared ones in generation probability.

Worth noting for this clone: Antigen unknown.

Authors' processing steps: Owing to the provision of junction-only sequences devoid of quality scores by immunoSEQ, filtering differed. The method was immunoSEQ multiplex PCR; TCRdb's version includes in-frame clones alone and lacks a portion of them. V, J and clone size are taken as reported in that table, and D and trimming were inferred from the DNA itself. The profile covers fewer than 850,000 clones, with around 96% appearing a single time and under 0.3% taken by the ten largest. Terminally differentiated effector memory CD45RA+ cells were excluded by CCR7 positive selection of CD45RO-negative cells. Per germline, CDR1 LNHDA and CDR2 SQIVND (reference sequence). The CDR3 has 16 residues. V was pared by 6 bases and J by 3 bases, with 2 bases of the junction left unmatched.

V and J are TRBV19 and TRBJ2-6; 13 bases are a match to TRBD2. This clonotype was sampled from a man aged 30 to 39 in good health. Sample: naive CD8+ T cells sorted from blood. This chain's CDR3 is CASSGLAGDGANVLTF. The CDR3 coding sequence is TGTGCCAGTAGCGGACTAGCGGGGGATGGGGCCAACGTCCTGACTTTC.